Many counts were recorded for the clone carrying this T cell receptor (beta chain). The antigen is unknown. Each CDR3 protein gets one entry after TCRdb re-called the 5' RACE reads with MiXCR. The sample lists approximately 150,000 distinct CDR3 sequences, roughly 3.2% occurring once. The CDR3 contains 13 residues. The junction had 13 bases not matched to a gene; V was cut back by 6 bases and J by 12 bases. Per the germline V gene, CDR1 is SNHLY and CDR2 is FYNNEI. The source of the sample is a study of identical twins. Overall study results and limits: Abundant beta clonotypes from cord blood bore fewer insertions; memory repertoires lacked this pattern.

This sequence was found in a man in his late teens or twenties in good health. The sequencing input was memory T cells sorted from blood. The chain is built from TRBV2 and TRBJ2-7; 8 bases line up with TRBD1. The CDR3 DNA reads as TGTGCCAGCAGCCGCGTACCTCGACAGGGGCTGTACTTC. Its protein is CASSRVPRQGLYF.